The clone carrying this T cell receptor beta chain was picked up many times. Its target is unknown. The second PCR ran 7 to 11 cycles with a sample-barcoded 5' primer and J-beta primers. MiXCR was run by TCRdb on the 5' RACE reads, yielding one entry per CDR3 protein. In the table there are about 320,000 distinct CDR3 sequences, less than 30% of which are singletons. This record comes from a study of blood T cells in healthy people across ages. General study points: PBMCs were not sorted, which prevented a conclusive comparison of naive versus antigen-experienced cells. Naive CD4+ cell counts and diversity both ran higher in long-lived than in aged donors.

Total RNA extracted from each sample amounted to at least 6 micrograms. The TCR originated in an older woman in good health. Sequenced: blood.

The CDR3 DNA follows: TGTGCCAGCAGCAGACTAGCGGAGCAGTTCTTC. This translates into CASSRLAEQFF. The genes are TRBV3-1 and TRBJ2-1; 8 nucleotides agree with TRBD2. Trimming removed 5 bases from V and 10 bases from J; junction bases left unmatched: 1. Germline V gives CDR1 LGHDT, CDR2 YNNKEL (reference sequence). This CDR3 contains 11 residues.